This T cell receptor beta chain is from a study of cytomegalovirus exposure and HLA in healthy donors. This PCR relied on a set of 60 Vbeta primers and 13 Jbeta primers. TCRdb keeps only in-frame clones here, not all; method: immunoSEQ multiplex PCR. Of 200,000 to 250,000 clones detected, approximately 80% appear once; the ten largest clones hold 2.5% to 3%. The germline V gene has CDR1 SGDLS and CDR2 YYNGEE. The CDR3 runs to 15 residues. Deletions cut 0 bases from V and 9 bases from J, with 13 bases between. This chain uses TRBV9 with TRBJ1-6; no clear D gene. The sample taken for sequencing was PBMCs. This receptor was obtained from a man aged 25-45 years in good health and CMV-seronegative. The CDR3 region has the DNA TGTGCCAGCAGCGTAGGACCGGGAACGTCTTCACCCCTCCACTTT. This sequence encodes CASSVGPGTSSPLHF.